Below are 15 T cell receptor beta chains sequenced from a single sample in a study of early T cells in non-severe SARS-CoV-2 infection. From the 5' RACE reads, TCRdb called clonotypes with MiXCR, one entry per CDR3 protein. The profile covers roughly 69,000 distinct CDR3 sequences, with roughly 9.5% appearing a single time and under 7% taken by the ten largest. The sample consisted of whole blood. These receptors all stem from an adult who was a healthcare worker with PCR-confirmed SARS-CoV-2 infection or an uninfected control (not recorded which).

The sample holds a few counts of this clonotype. The chain employs TRBV6-6 and TRBJ1-2; 8 nucleotides agree with TRBD1. Germline V gives CDR1 MNHNY, CDR2 SVGAGI (reference sequence). This CDR3 region has 16 residues. The V gene end was trimmed by 7 bases and the J gene end by 4 bases; junction bases not matched to a gene: 14. As DNA, the CDR3 is TGTGCCAGCACCGACGAGACGACAGGGGATATCTATGGCTACACCTTC. This gives the protein CASTDETTGDIYGYTF.

This clonotype came up many times. The gene calls are TRBV19 and TRBJ1-5; D is possibly TRBD1 (6 bases). The V gene's germline CDR1 is LNHDA and CDR2 SQIVND (reference sequence). V shed 7 bases and J shed 0 bases, with 13 bases lying between them. The CDR3 totals 15 residues. This CDR3 is CASTEDSLSNQPQHF. The CDR3 DNA reads as TGTGCCAGTACCGAGGACAGCCTTAGCAATCAGCCCCAGCATTTT.

In this sample, this clonotype turned up many times. This chain uses TRBV12-3 or TRBV12-4 with TRBJ1-5; TRBD1 agrees at 11 bases. The V gene end was trimmed by 5 bases and the J gene end by 6 bases; junction bases not matched to a gene: 6. There are 15 residues in the CDR3. This CDR3 reads CASSGTGGVRQPQHF. The CDR3 DNA follows: TGTGCCAGCAGTGGGACAGGGGGGGTACGTCAGCCCCAGCATTTT.

V and J are TRBV15 and TRBJ2-7, with TRBD1 identical over 7 bases. Germline CDR1 reads LNHNV; CDR2 reads YYDKDF (reference sequence). V lost 4 bases and J lost 5; bases outside the gene matches: 8. This CDR3 is built from 14 residues. CDR3: CATSNSGGSNEQYF. CDR3 nucleotide sequence: TGTGCCACCAGCAACTCAGGGGGAAGTAACGAGCAGTACTTC.

Only a few counts were recorded for this clonotype. The chain joins TRBV12-3 or TRBV12-4 to TRBJ2-2; D gene ambiguous. V lost 3 bases to trimming and J lost 3 bases, with 8 bases between them. The CDR3 totals 14 residues. CDR3 in amino acids: CASSLAGHTGELFF. CDR3 in DNA: TGTGCCAGCAGTTTGGCAGGTCACACCGGGGAGCTGTTTTTT.

V gene TRBV13 combines with J gene TRBJ2-1, with D uncertain. The CDR3 runs to 15 residues. Germline-derived CDR1 and CDR2 are PRHDT and FYEKMQ (reference sequence). Trimming took 1 base from V and 0 from J, leaving 7 bases between them. The CDR3 here is CASSLDRFSYNEQFF. The DNA for the CDR3 is TGTGCCAGCAGCTTAGATCGGTTCTCCTACAATGAGCAGTTCTTC.

Concerning this clonotype: This may come from a read error, since a much larger clone is one base off. This chain joins TRBV11-2 and TRBJ2-5, with 8 bases matching TRBD1. CDR3 length: 14 amino acids. Germline CDR1 reads SGHAT; CDR2 reads FQNNGV. With 8 bases clipped from V and 5 bases from J, the junction kept 10 bases outside the gene matches. Written as DNA, the CDR3 is TGTGCCAGCTGTGACCCGGGACAGGCCGAGACCCAGTACTTC. Translating gives CASCDPGQAETQYF.

This clonotype was seen many times. The V and J genes are TRBV7-3 and TRBJ2-3, with D perhaps TRBD1 or TRBD2 (5 bases each). Germline V gene data show CDR1 as SGHTA and CDR2 as FQGTGA. The CDR3 consists of 16 residues. V lost 5 bases and J lost 2, with 17 bases in between. This CDR3 reads CASSPGTAPFTDTQYF. CDR3 nucleotides: TGTGCCAGCAGCCCCGGGACGGCGCCCTTCACAGATACGCAGTATTTT.

This clonotype was counted a few times. The rearrangement uses TRBV2 and TRBJ2-2, with 8 positions matching TRBD1. CDR1 is SNHLY, CDR2 FYNNEI, per germline. The CDR3 has 17 residues. Germline trimming cut 6 bases from V and 4 bases from J; bases unmatched to any gene: 13. Written as DNA, the CDR3 is TGTGCCAGCAGCCTAATACAGGGGGAGTTTGGCACCGGGGAGCTGTTTTTT. Its protein is CASSLIQGEFGTGELFF.

The V gene is TRBV2, the J gene TRBJ2-2; D is perhaps TRBD2 (6 bases). Trimming cost V 7 bases and J 2 bases, with 11 bases left between them. This CDR3 comprises 14 residues. Germline V gene lookup returns CDR1 SNHLY and CDR2 FYNNEI. The CDR3 region has the DNA TGTGCCAGCACCCCCGGGGGTAACACCGGGGAGCTGTTTTTT. It specifies CASTPGGNTGELFF.

The chain links TRBV29-1 to TRBJ2-3; D possibly matches TRBD1 or TRBD2 (6 bases each). V was clipped by 7 bases and J by 0 bases, with 8 bases between them. The CDR3 contains 12 residues. Germline CDR1 is SQVTM and CDR2 is ANQGSEA. This chain's CDR3 is CSAGGSTDTQYF. In DNA form, the CDR3 reads TGCAGCGCCGGGGGCAGCACAGATACGCAGTATTTT.

This clonotype was observed many times. The chain carries TRBV5-1 and TRBJ2-3; perhaps TRBD2 as D (6 bases). Trimming stripped 0 bases from V and 2 bases from J, with 10 bases between. CDR1 SGHRS and CDR2 YFSETQ come from the germline V gene. This CDR3 region has 15 residues. The CDR3 DNA reads TGCGCCAGCAGCTTGGGCGGGGATAACACAGATACGCAGTATTTT. This sequence encodes CASSLGGDNTDTQYF.

This clonotype was counted at least ten times. In DNA form, the CDR3 reads TGTGCCAGCAGCTCCGGGACAGGGGTTTACGAGCAGTACTTC. Translated: CASSSGTGVYEQYF. This rearrangement joins TRBV5-4 to TRBJ2-7; TRBD1 matches at 10 bases. This CDR3 region has 14 residues. The germline CDR1 and CDR2 sequences are SGHNT and YYREEE (reference sequence). V was clipped by 3 bases and J by 4 bases; unmatched bases: 4.

In its sample, this clonotype was seen many times. The chain carries TRBV10-3 and TRBJ2-5, with D maybe TRBD2 (6 bases). The ends were cut back, 10 bases at V and 6 bases at J, with 15 bases in the middle. This CDR3 has 12 residues. In germline, CDR1 is ENHRY, CDR2 SYGVKD. CDR3 residues: CATGDGRQTQYF. CDR3 sequence (DNA): TGTGCCACGGGGGACGGGCGGCAGACCCAGTACTTC.

The chain has TRBV7-9 and TRBJ2-7, with D tentatively TRBD1 or TRBD2 (5 bases each). This CDR3 is built from 16 residues. Trimming took 5 bases from V and 3 from J, leaving 20 bases between them. CDR1 is SEHNR and CDR2 is FQNEAQ in the germline V gene (reference sequence). As DNA, the CDR3 is TGTGCCAGCAGCGCTAGGGTGGGGGATAAGATCTACGAGCAGTACTTC. Its translation is CASSARVGDKIYEQYF. Based on the CDR3 plus reference TRBV7-9 and TRBJ2-7, the full variable domain is DTGVSQNPRHKITKRGQNVTFRCDPISEHNRLYWYRQTLGQGPEFLTYFQNEAQLEKSRLLSDRFSAERPKGSFSTLEIQRTEQGDSAMYLCASSARVGDKIYEQYFGPGTRLTVT.